This passage covers 24 T cell receptor beta chains from one sample sequenced in a study of T cell responses to AZD1222 COVID-19 vaccine. Assay used: immunoSEQ multiplex PCR; TCRdb lists only in-frame clones, some missing. Of about 110,000 clones in the sample, around 90% are singletons; the top ten hold approximately 4%. The input for sequencing was peripheral blood, taken on day 0 of AZD1222 vaccination. The receptors were sampled from an adult in good health.

The chain uses TRBV29-1 and TRBJ2-5; a weak D match, TRBD2 (5 bases). In germline, CDR1 is SQVTM, CDR2 ANQGSEA. The CDR3 sequence is 17 residues long. V was shortened by 3 bases and J by 5 bases, with 25 bases between the two germline ends. DNA for the CDR3: TGCAGCGTTGAGTTAAGTCGGGGTTCATCCCCCAGTGAGACCCAGTACTTC. This gives the protein CSVELSRGSSPSETQYF.

This clone ranks as medium-sized. The CDR3 is CASSHPGQGAEQYF. CDR3 bases: TGTGCCAGCAGCCATCCGGGACAAGGAGCCGAGCAGTACTTC. The genes are TRBV4-2 and TRBJ2-7, with D maybe TRBD1 (6 bases). The CDR3 sequence is 14 residues long. Germline CDR1 and CDR2: LGHNA and YNFKEQ. Trimming removed 3 bases at V and 6 bases at J, with 15 bases between.

This clone was picked up a small number of times. The CDR3 sequence: CAWTGLGEQFF. The CDR3 DNA sequence: TGTGCCTGGACAGGTCTAGGCGAGCAGTTCTTC. The V gene is TRBV30, the J gene TRBJ2-1, with D unclear. The CDR3 loop spans 11 amino acids. CDR1 is GTSNPN and CDR2 is SVGIG in the germline V gene (reference sequence). V dropped 4 bases and J dropped 10 bases, with 11 bases sitting between them.

This clone was observed once. The chain joins TRBV3-1 (or the pseudogene TRBV3-2) to TRBJ2-3; 9 positions match TRBD2. J was trimmed by 2 bases and V by 3 bases; bases with no gene match: 12. Germline CDR1 is LGHDT and CDR2 is YNNKEL (reference sequence). The CDR3 contains 18 residues. CDR3: CASSQTSFSGSSTDTQYF. The CDR3 DNA follows: TGTGCCAGCAGCCAGACTTCTTTTAGCGGGAGCTCCACAGATACGCAGTATTTT.

This clone is a singleton in its sample. The V call is TRBV10-3, the J call TRBJ1-4; 7 nucleotides align to TRBD1. V shed 4 bases and J 8 bases; nucleotides not matched to a gene: 7. This CDR3 region has 14 residues. The germline CDR1 and CDR2 sequences are ENHRY and SYGVKD. The CDR3 DNA reads TGTGCCATCAGTGGAGACAGGGTGGCGGAAAAACTGTTTTTT. Amino acid sequence: CAISGDRVAEKLFF.

The count of this clone is one. The chain couples TRBV6-5 to TRBJ1-1; perhaps TRBD1 as D (5 bases). This CDR3 has 13 amino acids. With 2 bases removed from V and 8 bases from J, the gap between germline ends came to 12 bases. The germline V gene encodes CDR1 MNHEY and CDR2 SVGAGI. The CDR3 region is CASSYGSGIEAFF. The DNA of the CDR3 is TGTGCCAGCAGTTACGGGTCAGGGATCGAAGCTTTCTTT.

The CDR3 loop reads CASSLPDRYGYTF. The CDR3 bases are TGTGCCAGTAGTCTCCCAGACCGATATGGCTACACCTTC. V is TRBV19 and J is TRBJ1-2; D gene unclear. Germline V lookup: CDR1 LNHDA, CDR2 SQIVND (reference sequence). Between the trimmed V and J ends, which lost 5 bases and 5 bases, there was a span of 12 bases. This CDR3 contains 13 residues. The variable domain in full, with the rest retrieved from reference TRBV19 and TRBJ1-2, is DGGITQSPKYLFRKEGQNVTLSCEQNLNHDAMYWYRQDPGQGLRLIYYSQIVNDFQKGDIAEGYSVSREKKESFPLTVTSAQKNPTAFYLCASSLPDRYGYTFGSGTRLTVV.

V and J are TRBV7-2 and TRBJ2-1; TRBD1 might be the D (5 bases). V was pared by 1 base and J by 5 bases, with 9 bases between. The germline V gene encodes CDR1 SGHTA and CDR2 FQGNSA. This CDR3 is 14 amino acids long. CDR3 coding DNA: TGTGCCAGCAGCTTAGGGGGCAGGGACAATGAGCAGTTCTTC. Amino acids: CASSLGGRDNEQFF. Together with reference TRBV7-2 and TRBJ2-1, the CDR3 gives the full variable domain: GAGVSQSPSNKVTEKGKDVELRCDPISGHTALYWYRQSLGQGLEFLIYFQGNSAPDKSGLPSDRFSAERTGGSVSTLTIQRTQQEDSAVYLCASSLGGRDNEQFFGPGTRLTVL.

The chain has TRBV19 and TRBJ2-2; no clear D. The CDR3 totals 11 residues. Germline V gene sequence: CDR1 LNHDA, CDR2 SQIVND (reference sequence). Trimming took off 2 bases at V and 10 bases at J, with 5 bases between the two ends. This CDR3 reads CASSIKEELFF. In nucleotides, the CDR3 is TGTGCCAGTAGTATAAAAGAGGAGCTGTTTTTT.

This clone was observed a single time. This chain connects TRBV10-1 to TRBJ1-6; 8 nucleotides align to TRBD1. CDR1 and CDR2 (germline): WNHNN, SYGVQD (reference sequence). The CDR3 is 18 residues long. J was trimmed by 6 bases and V by 2 bases; bases with no gene match: 12. CDR3 DNA: TGCGCCAGCAGTGAGCCTTTGACAGGGGAGGCCTTTAATTCACCCCTCCACTTT. Protein sequence: CASSEPLTGEAFNSPLHF.

This chain uses TRBV9 with TRBJ2-2; the match to TRBD1 covers 7 bases. This CDR3 region has 13 residues. Germline V gene lookup returns CDR1 SGDLS and CDR2 YYNGEE. The junction had 1 base not matched to a gene; V was cut back by 4 bases and J by 4 bases. The CDR3 protein is CASSRTGTGELFF. The CDR3 DNA follows: TGTGCCAGCAGCAGGACAGGCACCGGGGAGCTGTTTTTT.

The chain combines TRBV4-1 with TRBJ2-3; perhaps TRBD1 as D (7 bases). CDR3 length equals 16 residues. V lost 3 bases and J lost 1, with 14 bases in between. Germline V gives CDR1 MGHRA, CDR2 YSYEKL. The CDR3 nucleotides read TGCGCCAGCAGCCACCTCCAGGGGGGCGGCACAGATACGCAGTATTTT. Its translation: CASSHLQGGGTDTQYF.

This clone was recorded once. The rearrangement joins TRBV13 to TRBJ2-5; 13 positions agree with TRBD2. The V segment lost 4 bases and the J segment 0 bases; nucleotides outside the gene matches: 8. CDR1 is PRHDT and CDR2 is FYEKMQ in the germline V gene (reference sequence). This CDR3 spans 18 amino acids. The CDR3 DNA reads as TGTGCCAGCAGCTCCGGACTAGCGGGGGTTTCGTACCAAGAGACCCAGTACTTC. Translated, it gives CASSSGLAGVSYQETQYF.

This clone came up a few times. In DNA form, the CDR3 reads TGTGCCACCAGTGATCTACAGGGGGCAGACTATGGCTACACCTTC. It codes for CATSDLQGADYGYTF. The chain recombines TRBV24-1 with TRBJ1-2; 9 bases map to TRBD1. CDR3 length: 15 amino acids. J lost 3 bases, V lost 3 bases, and 4 bases had no gene match. In germline, CDR1 is KGHDR, CDR2 SFDVKD.

The genes are TRBV12-3 or TRBV12-4 and TRBJ2-3; possible D gene TRBD1, 5 bases. The CDR3 runs to 12 residues. Trimming pared 6 bases from V and 13 bases from J, leaving 17 bases between. CDR3 DNA sequence: TGTGCCAGCAGGCGTATCTTGGGGCCAGAGTATTTT. Its translation: CASRRILGPEYF.

On this clone: One end of the junction is discordant with germline, which a read error may explain. This chain uses TRBV7-9 with TRBJ2-7; D is perhaps TRBD1 or TRBD2 (5 bases each). Germline V gene lookup returns CDR1 SEHNR and CDR2 FQNEAQ (reference sequence). The CDR3 loop spans 13 amino acids. In DNA form, the CDR3 reads TGTGCCAGCAGCTATTCCATAGACAGCCCCGGGGACTTC. It encodes CASSYSIDSPGDF. The full variable domain, rest sourced from reference TRBV7-9 and TRBJ2-7, is DTGVSQNPRHKITKRGQNVTFRCDPISEHNRLYWYRQTLGQGPEFLTYFQNEAQLEKSRLLSDRFSAERPKGSFSTLEIQRTEQGDSAMYLCASSYSIDSPGDFGPGTRLTVT.

The rearrangement links TRBV27 to TRBJ1-1; TRBD1 is a possible D gene (5 bases). Trimming removed 0 bases at V and 0 bases at J, with 8 bases between. CDR3 size: 15 residues. Germline assignment: CDR1 MNHEY and CDR2 SMNVEV (reference sequence). The CDR3 region has the DNA TGTGCCAGCAGTTTATCGTGGGGGGTGAACACTGAAGCTTTCTTT. Translated, it gives CASSLSWGVNTEAFF.

The rearrangement joins TRBV25-1 to TRBJ1-1; no reliable D call. Germline assignment: CDR1 MGHDK and CDR2 SYGVNS. Trimming took off 1 base at V and 0 bases at J, with 6 bases between the two ends. This CDR3 is built from 14 residues. The CDR3 is CASSEWGLNTEAFF. Written as DNA, the CDR3 is TGTGCCAGCAGTGAATGGGGTCTGAACACTGAAGCTTTCTTT.

This chain joins TRBV20-1 and TRBJ1-2; 9 nucleotides agree with TRBD1. V dropped 3 bases and J dropped 7; count of bases not matched to a gene: 21. The germline CDR1 and CDR2 sequences are DFQATT and SNEGSKA (reference sequence). The CDR3 runs 18 residues. As DNA, the CDR3 is TGCAGTGCTAGTCCGCCACCGGGACAGGGCGACAGAACACGTGGCTACACCTTC. This sequence encodes CSASPPPGQGDRTRGYTF.

V is TRBV19 and J is TRBJ2-2; no clear D. CDR1 is LNHDA, CDR2 SQIVND, per germline (reference sequence). V lost 4 bases and J 1 base, leaving 7 bases between the germline ends. The CDR3 loop spans 14 amino acids. As DNA, the CDR3 is TGTGCCAGTAGTACCCGCAAGAACACCGGGGAGCTGTTTTTT. Amino acid sequence: CASSTRKNTGELFF.

V gene TRBV5-1 combines with J gene TRBJ2-1; D may be TRBD2 (6 bases). CDR3 size: 16 residues. V was shortened by 6 bases and J by 1 base, with 17 bases between the two germline ends. Germline CDR1 reads SGHRS; CDR2 reads YFSETQ. In DNA form, the CDR3 reads TGCGCCAGCACCCATACCGGGACTTTGTCCTACAATGAGCAGTTCTTC. Protein product: CASTHTGTLSYNEQFF.

This clone came up a few times. The chain recombines TRBV29-1 with TRBJ1-1, with D possibly being TRBD1 (6 bases). Germline CDR1 and CDR2: SQVTM and ANQGSEA. This CDR3 has 14 residues. V shed 5 bases and J shed 4 bases, with 17 bases lying between them. CDR3 DNA: TGCAGCGTTTTGGATCCGGGGGCGCGCACTGAAGCTTTCTTT. Translation gives CSVLDPGARTEAFF.

This sequence joins TRBV6-5 and TRBJ1-6; tentative D call: TRBD1 (5 bases). Germline V gene data show CDR1 as MNHEY and CDR2 as SVGAGI. The ends were cut back, 8 bases at V and 9 bases at J, with 14 bases in the middle. The CDR3 covers 13 residues. The CDR3 DNA reads as TGTGCCAGCTTCCCCGGGGCGGGTTCACCCCTCCACTTT. The encoded protein is CASFPGAGSPLHF.

The chain is built from TRBV3-1 (or the pseudogene TRBV3-2) and TRBJ2-5, with TRBD2 as a possible D gene (5 bases). Germline V gives CDR1 LGHDT, CDR2 YNNKEL (reference sequence). Trimming left V 1 base short and J 7 bases short, with 7 bases between. This CDR3 spans 12 amino acids. The DNA of the CDR3 is TGTGCCAGCAGCCAAGGGGCGGGGACCCAGTACTTC. Its protein is CASSQGAGTQYF.